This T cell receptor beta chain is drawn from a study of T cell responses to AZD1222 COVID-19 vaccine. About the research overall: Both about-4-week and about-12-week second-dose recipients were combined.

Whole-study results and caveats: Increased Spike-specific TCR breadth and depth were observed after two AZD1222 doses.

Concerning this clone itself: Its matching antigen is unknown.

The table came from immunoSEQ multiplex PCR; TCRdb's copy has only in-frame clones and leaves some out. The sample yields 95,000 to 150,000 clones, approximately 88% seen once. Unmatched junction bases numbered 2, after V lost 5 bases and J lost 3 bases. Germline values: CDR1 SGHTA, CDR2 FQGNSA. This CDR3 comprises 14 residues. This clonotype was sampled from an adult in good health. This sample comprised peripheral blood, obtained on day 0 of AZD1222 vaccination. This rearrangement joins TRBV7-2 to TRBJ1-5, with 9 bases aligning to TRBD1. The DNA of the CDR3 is TGTGCCAGCAGCCGGACAGGGGACAATCAGCCCCAGCATTTT. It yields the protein CASSRTGDNQPQHF.